The 28 T cell receptor beta chains in this list originate from one sample, sequenced in a study of STAT5B mutations in CD4+ large granular lymphocyte leukemia. This table comes from immunoSEQ multiplex PCR, and its TCRdb copy is limited to in-frame clones, with some not included. The table shows about 29,000 clones, with around 85% occurring only once. The sample was CD4+ T cells from blood buffy coats. These receptors all come from a human donor in good health.

The rearrangement uses TRBV10-3 and TRBJ1-1, with D unresolved. Germline V CDR1 and CDR2: ENHRY, SYGVKD. V gave up 3 bases and J gave up 1 base, with 12 bases separating them. This CDR3 is built from 15 residues. The CDR3 loop reads CAISDSGTSNTEAFF. In DNA, the CDR3 is TGTGCCATCAGTGATTCAGGTACTTCGAACACTGAAGCTTTCTTT.

The chain is built from TRBV7-9 and TRBJ2-7, with no clear D. Trimming removed 2 bases at V and 0 bases at J, with 2 bases between. The CDR3 length is 12 residues. From germline, CDR1 is SEHNR and CDR2 FQNEAQ (reference sequence). CDR3 protein: CASSLRSYEQYF. CDR3 sequence (DNA): TGTGCCAGCAGCTTACGCTCCTACGAGCAGTACTTC.

The chain uses TRBV5-6 and TRBJ2-7; possibly TRBD2 for D (5 bases). The CDR3 loop spans 13 amino acids. CDR1 is SGHDT and CDR2 is YYEEEE in the germline V gene. Trimming took off 0 bases at V and 7 bases at J, with 11 bases between the two ends. The CDR3 nucleotides read TGTGCCAGCAGCTTGGTGCTGGGCGGGGAGCAGTACTTC. This codes for CASSLVLGGEQYF.

The chain employs TRBV7-8 and TRBJ2-5; 16 bases map to TRBD2. In germline, CDR1 is SGHVS, CDR2 FQNEAQ. The V segment lost 3 bases and the J segment 1 base; nucleotides outside the gene matches: 2. The CDR3 sequence is 17 residues long. Written as DNA, the CDR3 is TGTGCCAGCAGCTTGGGACTAGCGGGGGGGCCCCAAGAGACCCAGTACTTC. Its protein is CASSLGLAGGPQETQYF.

This clone was counted a few times. The chain joins TRBV7-9 to TRBJ1-2; 8 nucleotides line up with TRBD1. The CDR3 has 13 residues. Germline loops: CDR1 SEHNR, CDR2 FQNEAQ (reference sequence). J lost 7 bases, V lost 5 bases, and 6 bases had no gene match. For the CDR3, the DNA is TGTGCCAGCAGCACGACAGGGGCCGGTGGCTACACCTTC. Translating it yields CASSTTGAGGYTF.

A single count supports this clone. The chain joins TRBV7-2 to TRBJ2-1; D is undetermined. Between the trimmed V and J ends, which lost 6 bases and 15 bases, there was a span of 15 bases. Germline loops: CDR1 SGHTA, CDR2 FQGNSA. This CDR3 has 11 amino acids. CDR3 in DNA: TGTGCCAGCAGGGAACAGCGTTCGACGTTCTTC. Translation gives CASREQRSTFF.

In nucleotides, the CDR3 is TGTGCCAGCAGTTTACTGCGACGAACTGCCCGACGCGAGTCCTACGAGCAGTACGTC. This encodes CASSLLRRTARRESYEQYV. The chain has TRBV27 and TRBJ2-7; D unresolved. With 2 bases removed from V and 1 base from J, the gap between germline ends came to 24 bases. The CDR3 is 19 amino acids. The germline V gene encodes CDR1 MNHEY and CDR2 SMNVEV (reference sequence).

The gene calls are TRBV23-1 and TRBJ1-1, with a weak D call TRBD1 (6 bases). TRBV23-1 is identified as an open reading frame with a role that is uncertain. V lost 8 bases, J lost 5 bases, and 18 bases lay in between. The CDR3 extends over 14 amino acids. The CDR3 region has the DNA TGCGCCAGCCTTCCGCAGGGGTTGGTTACTGAAGCTTTCTTT. Residues: CASLPQGLVTEAFF.

The rearrangement uses TRBV4-3 and TRBJ1-1; 12 nucleotides agree with TRBD1. This CDR3 is built from 18 residues. Germline V gene lookup returns CDR1 LGHNA and CDR2 YSLEER. V lost 2 bases and J lost 8; bases outside the gene matches: 15. CDR3 amino acids: CASSQRRNYRDRGPEAFF. For the CDR3, the DNA is TGCGCCAGCAGCCAACGACGTAACTACCGGGACAGGGGGCCCGAAGCTTTCTTT.

V and J are TRBV6-1 and TRBJ1-2; D remains ambiguous. V lost 3 bases, J lost 1 base, and 12 bases lay in between. Germline V lookup: CDR1 MNHNS, CDR2 SASEGT. This CDR3 spans 15 amino acids. The CDR3 here is CASSDIFQRNYGYTF. CDR3 bases: TGTGCCAGCAGTGATATATTTCAGCGTAACTATGGCTACACCTTC.

This chain connects TRBV5-1 to TRBJ2-5; D not certain. CDR1 and CDR2 from the germline V gene are SGHRS and YFSETQ. The CDR3 contains 13 residues. Trimming removed 0 bases from V and 3 bases from J, with 6 bases in between. CDR3 sequence reads: CASSLDSKETQYF. The CDR3 region has the DNA TGCGCCAGCAGCTTGGACTCTAAAGAGACCCAGTACTTC.

The rearrangement links TRBV29-1 to TRBJ1-4; tentative D call: TRBD1 (5 bases). The CDR3 has 15 amino acids. Germline-derived CDR1 and CDR2 are SQVTM and ANQGSEA. Trimming stripped 4 bases from V and 5 bases from J, with 17 bases between. The CDR3 here is CSVVDFHRGNEKLFF. The DNA of the CDR3 is TGCAGCGTTGTGGACTTTCACCGGGGCAATGAAAAACTGTTTTTT.

The chain is built from TRBV2 and TRBJ2-6; D is unresolved. V gave up 6 bases and J gave up 4 bases, with 13 bases separating them. Germline lookup yields CDR1 SNHLY and CDR2 FYNNEI. CDR3 size: 15 residues. The CDR3 protein is CASRVAVAGANVLTF. The CDR3 nucleotides are TGTGCCAGCAGGGTCGCTGTCGCGGGGGCCAACGTCCTGACTTTC.

The J gene is TRBJ2-2, the V gene TRBV5-4; 7 bases are a match to TRBD2. The CDR3 length is 16 residues. Germline values: CDR1 SGHNT, CDR2 YYREEE (reference sequence). J lost 3 bases, V lost 4 bases, and 9 bases had no gene match. The CDR3 region has the DNA TGTGCCAGCAGCCGAGCGGGGCGATCCCACACCGGGGAGCTGTTTTTT. As protein: CASSRAGRSHTGELFF.

V usage is TRBV5-1 and J usage is TRBJ2-7; 9 bases match TRBD1. CDR3 length equals 16 residues. Germline lookup yields CDR1 SGHRS and CDR2 YFSETQ. With 4 bases clipped from V and 6 bases from J, the junction kept 14 bases outside the gene matches. The chain's CDR3 is CASSETPGTGPSEQYF. The CDR3 DNA reads as TGCGCCAGCAGCGAGACCCCCGGGACAGGGCCTTCCGAGCAGTACTTC.

The gene calls are TRBV5-1 and TRBJ2-1, with 9 bases identical to TRBD1. The trim removed 2 bases at V and 8 bases at J, leaving 11 bases unmatched. The CDR3 length is 16 residues. CDR1 SGHRS and CDR2 YFSETQ come from the germline V gene. As DNA, the CDR3 is TGCGCCAGCAGCTTAACCGGGACAGGGATCGGGTATGAGCAGTTCTTC. This gives the protein CASSLTGTGIGYEQFF.

In its sample, this clone was seen a few times. This chain connects TRBV5-4 to TRBJ1-2; D is unresolved. Germline V lookup: CDR1 SGHNT, CDR2 YYREEE (reference sequence). The CDR3 contains 11 residues. Trimming pared 0 bases from V and 8 bases from J, leaving 5 bases between. CDR3 in DNA: TGTGCCAGCAGCTTGGCCAGCGGCTACACCTTC. Translating gives CASSLASGYTF.

The genes are TRBV5-3 and TRBJ2-3; 9 bases fit TRBD1. TRBV5-3 has ORF status, its function being uncertain. Unmatched junction bases numbered 2, after V lost 1 base and J lost 2 bases. The CDR3 totals 15 residues. The DNA of the CDR3 is TGTGCCAGAAGCTTGAGGGACAGGGTCACAGATACGCAGTATTTT. This translates into CARSLRDRVTDTQYF.

This rearrangement joins TRBV7-2 to TRBJ2-1; no definite D call. The CDR3 sequence is 17 residues long. Trimming stripped 8 bases from V and 7 bases from J, with 27 bases between. CDR1 and CDR2 from the germline V gene are SGHTA and FQGNSA. CDR3: CASSRPAGKVTGNEQFF. The CDR3 DNA sequence: TGTGCCAGCTCCCGTCCGGCAGGAAAGGTAACTGGTAATGAGCAGTTCTTC.

The J gene is TRBJ1-6, the V gene TRBV4-3; TRBD1 agrees at 7 bases. The CDR3 spans 18 residues. CDR1 is LGHNA, CDR2 YSLEER, per germline. The V segment lost 3 bases and the J segment 0 bases; nucleotides outside the gene matches: 8. CDR3: CASSQRTGISSYNSPLHF. The CDR3 DNA sequence: TGCGCCAGCAGCCAGAGGACAGGAATTAGCTCCTATAATTCACCCCTCCACTTT.

This chain uses TRBV5-1 with TRBJ2-2; 8 bases line up with TRBD2. J lost 5 bases, V lost 0 bases, and 9 bases had no gene match. Germline loops: CDR1 SGHRS, CDR2 YFSETQ. This CDR3 spans 17 amino acids. The CDR3 coding sequence is TGCGCCAGCAGCTTGGTGGTCGGGGGGGCCAATACCGGGGAGCTGTTTTTT. Residues: CASSLVVGGANTGELFF.

The V call is TRBV11-2, the J call TRBJ2-3; D might be TRBD1 (5 bases). Germline V CDR1 and CDR2: SGHAT, FQNNGV. The CDR3 is made up of 15 amino acids. Trimming took off 5 bases at V and 2 bases at J, with 14 bases between the two ends. The CDR3 DNA follows: TGTGCCAGCAGCCGGGCAGGGATATCCACAGATACGCAGTATTTT. Its protein product is CASSRAGISTDTQYF.

This sequence joins TRBV7-2 and TRBJ1-3, with D unclear. CDR3 size: 15 residues. Germline V lookup: CDR1 SGHTA, CDR2 FQGNSA. The V gene lost 2 bases and the J gene lost 0 bases, with 8 bases spanning the gap. The CDR3 spells CASSLLRDSGNTIYF. The CDR3 bases are TGTGCCAGCAGCTTATTGCGGGACTCTGGAAACACCATATATTTT. The variable domain in full, with the rest retrieved from reference TRBV7-2 and TRBJ1-3, is GAGVSQSPSNKVTEKGKDVELRCDPISGHTALYWYRQSLGQGLEFLIYFQGNSAPDKSGLPSDRFSAERTGGSVSTLTIQRTQQEDSAVYLCASSLLRDSGNTIYFGEGSWLTVV.

The chain is built from TRBV28 and TRBJ2-7, with 11 bases lining up with TRBD2. The CDR3 loop spans 16 amino acids. V lost 5 bases, J lost 2 bases, and 8 bases stayed unmatched. CDR1 is MDHEN, CDR2 SYDVKM, per germline. In nucleotides, the CDR3 is TGTGCCAGCAGTCCCACTTTAGCGGGGGGGACCTACGAGCAGTACGTC. Translated: CASSPTLAGGTYEQYV.

This clone was counted a single time. The genes are TRBV15 and TRBJ1-2; D gene unclear. The CDR3 loop spans 15 amino acids. Germline values: CDR1 LNHNV, CDR2 YYDKDF (reference sequence). The germline V and J ends were trimmed by 3 bases and 3 bases, with 14 bases remaining between them. The CDR3 sequence is CATSRRVGSDYGYTF. The CDR3 DNA follows: TGTGCCACCAGCAGGAGGGTGGGGTCCGACTATGGCTACACCTTC.

The DNA of the CDR3 is TGTGCCAGCAGCTTTGTAGGGACAGGGGAAGAGACCCAGTACTTC. Translation: CASSFVGTGEETQYF. V gene TRBV11-2 combines with J gene TRBJ2-5; 10 bases agree with TRBD1. The germline V gene has CDR1 SGHAT and CDR2 FQNNGV. J lost 3 bases, V lost 3 bases, and 4 bases had no gene match. The CDR3 has 15 residues.

V and J are TRBV25-1 and TRBJ2-5, with 9 bases fitting TRBD1. This CDR3 spans 16 amino acids. From germline, CDR1 is MGHDK and CDR2 SYGVNS. V shed 4 bases and J 5 bases; nucleotides not matched to a gene: 11. CDR3 loop: CASSVIRDRVWETQYF. In DNA, the CDR3 is TGTGCCAGCAGTGTCATCCGGGACAGGGTTTGGGAGACCCAGTACTTC.

The chain carries TRBV18 and TRBJ2-3, with D possibly TRBD1 on 6 matching bases. V lost 3 bases to trimming and J lost 0 bases, with 13 bases between them. The CDR3 is 16 amino acids. Germline lookup yields CDR1 KGHSH and CDR2 LQKENI. DNA for the CDR3: TGTGCCAGCTCACCCGACAGGCTTACTAGCACAGATACGCAGTATTTT. Translation: CASSPDRLTSTDTQYF. Filled out from reference TRBV18 and TRBJ2-3, the complete variable domain reads NAGVMQNPRHLVRRRGQEARLRCSPMKGHSHVYWYRQLPEEGLKFMVYLQKENIIDESGMPKERFSAEFPKEGPSILRIQQVVRGDSAAYFCASSPDRLTSTDTQYFGPGTRLTVL.